These 14 T cell receptor beta chains were sequenced from one sample in a study of blood T cell repertoires in COVID-19. TCRdb's table, derived via immunoSEQ multiplex PCR, lists solely in-frame clones and lacks some. Of more than 80,000 clones in the sample, about 70% were seen once. What was sequenced was peripheral blood. These receptor sequences come from a woman of 80 years or more with active or convalescent COVID-19.

This clone has just a few counts. This chain connects TRBV29-1 to TRBJ2-7; possibly TRBD2 for D (7 bases). Trimming took 3 bases from V and 2 from J, leaving 17 bases between them. This CDR3 region has 15 residues. CDR1 is SQVTM and CDR2 is ANQGSEA in the germline V gene. The CDR3 spells CSVEEGGRTTYEQYF. The CDR3 region has the DNA TGCAGCGTTGAGGAGGGGGGGCGAACTACCTACGAGCAGTACTTC.

The chain carries TRBV10-2 and TRBJ2-3, with D possibly being TRBD2 (6 bases). With 3 bases removed from V and 1 base from J, the gap between germline ends came to 8 bases. The CDR3 extends over 14 amino acids. Germline V lookup: CDR1 WSHSY, CDR2 SAAADI. In DNA form, the CDR3 reads TGCGCCAGCAGTGATGCTAGCGGCACAGATACGCAGTATTTT. Its protein product is CASSDASGTDTQYF.

This sequence joins TRBV3-1 (or the pseudogene TRBV3-2) and TRBJ2-5, with 10 bases identical to TRBD2. The CDR3 length is 16 residues. The germline gives CDR1 LGHDT, CDR2 YNNKEL (reference sequence). Trimming at V came to 1 base and at J to 5 bases, leaving 7 bases not matched to a gene. The chain's CDR3 is CASSQVASGGTETQYF. CDR3 sequence (DNA): TGTGCCAGCAGCCAAGTCGCTAGCGGGGGCACGGAGACCCAGTACTTC.

The CDR3 sequence: CASSTGSGYGYTF. CDR3 nucleotide sequence: TGTGCCAGTAGTACAGGGTCCGGCTATGGCTACACCTTC. This sequence joins TRBV19 and TRBJ1-2, with TRBD1 as a possible D gene (5 bases). V gave up 4 bases and J gave up 4 bases, with 10 bases separating them. CDR1 is LNHDA, CDR2 SQIVND, per germline (reference sequence). This CDR3 comprises 13 residues.

V gene TRBV7-9 combines with J gene TRBJ2-3; 14 nucleotides match TRBD2. Germline assignment: CDR1 SEHNR and CDR2 FQNEAQ (reference sequence). With V trimmed by 5 bases and J by 6 bases, 7 bases remained unmatched. This CDR3 region has 16 residues. In DNA, the CDR3 is TGTGCCAGCAGCCCGGGGAGGACTAGCGGGGGGGATACGCAGTATTTT. Its protein is CASSPGRTSGGDTQYF.

This chain links TRBV6-1 with TRBJ1-5; a possible D gene is TRBD1 (6 bases). Between the trimmed V and J ends, which lost 5 bases and 5 bases, there was a span of 16 bases. CDR1 is MNHNS, CDR2 SASEGT, per germline. The CDR3 has 15 amino acids. CDR3: CASSLNRVRDQPQHF. The CDR3 region has the DNA TGTGCCAGCAGTTTAAACAGGGTACGGGATCAGCCCCAGCATTTT.

The chain links TRBV7-8 to TRBJ2-7; D ambiguous. V gave up 5 bases and J gave up 4 bases, with 9 bases separating them. The CDR3 spans 12 residues. Germline V CDR1 and CDR2: SGHVS, FQNEAQ. The CDR3 spells CASSVQDYEQYF. The CDR3 DNA sequence: TGTGCCAGCAGCGTTCAGGATTACGAGCAGTACTTC.

The chain recombines TRBV28 with TRBJ1-6; 7 nucleotides match TRBD1. In germline, CDR1 is MDHEN, CDR2 SYDVKM. This CDR3 contains 16 residues. Trimming at V came to 6 bases and at J to 4 bases, leaving 9 bases not matched to a gene. CDR3 residues: CASSPGTATYNSPLHF. Here the CDR3 DNA reads TGTGCCAGCAGCCCCGGGACAGCAACTTATAATTCACCCCTCCACTTT.

The chain has TRBV12-5 and TRBJ2-3; TRBD1 aligns across 9 bases. Germline-derived CDR1 and CDR2 are LGHNT and FRNRAP. This CDR3 comprises 14 residues. The V and J ends lost 6 bases and 4 bases, in that order; junction bases with no gene match: 5. The CDR3 region is CASGTGTGPDTQYF. The CDR3 bases are TGTGCTAGTGGGACCGGGACAGGGCCAGATACGCAGTATTTT.

The chain links TRBV7-3 to TRBJ1-1, with D possibly being TRBD1 (5 bases). CDR1 is SGHTA and CDR2 is FQGTGA in the germline V gene. V lost 5 bases and J 5 bases, leaving 18 bases between the germline ends. The CDR3 is 15 residues long. Here the CDR3 DNA reads TGTGCCAGCAGCCATGGGGGACTTGGGGGTACTGAAGCTTTCTTT. This gives the protein CASSHGGLGGTEAFF.

Only one count was recorded for this clone. The rearrangement links TRBV3-1 (or the pseudogene TRBV3-2) to TRBJ2-5, with D maybe TRBD2 (7 bases). V shed 3 bases and J shed 2 bases, with 13 bases lying between them. Per the germline V gene, CDR1 is LGHDT and CDR2 is YNNKEL (reference sequence). The CDR3 runs to 15 residues. For the CDR3, the DNA is TGTGCCAGCAGCCAGGGGGCGGGGGCTCAAGAGACCCAGTACTTC. It yields the protein CASSQGAGAQETQYF.

This chain uses TRBV7-2 with TRBJ2-2; 8 bases fit TRBD2. This CDR3 has 14 residues. V lost 5 bases and J lost 4; bases outside the gene matches: 3. CDR1 is SGHTA, CDR2 FQGNSA, per germline. The CDR3 region has the DNA TGTGCCAGCAGCATTGGACTAGCCACCGGGGAGCTGTTTTTT. As protein: CASSIGLATGELFF.

The chain combines TRBV24-1 with TRBJ2-3, with a possible D match to TRBD1 (5 bases). The germline V gene has CDR1 KGHDR and CDR2 SFDVKD. The CDR3 extends over 16 amino acids. Trimming left V 3 bases short and J 0 bases short, with 12 bases between. Here the CDR3 reads CATSDRQSASTDTQYF. CDR3 in DNA: TGTGCCACCAGTGATAGACAGTCAGCTAGCACAGATACGCAGTATTTT.

The chain carries TRBV9 and TRBJ1-2; the D is unclear. This CDR3 is built from 13 residues. The V gene lost 3 bases and the J gene lost 5 bases, with 11 bases spanning the gap. Germline CDR1 SGDLS, CDR2 YYNGEE. The CDR3 DNA is TGTGCCAGCAGCGCCCGGGAAATGTATGGCTACACCTTC. This sequence encodes CASSAREMYGYTF.